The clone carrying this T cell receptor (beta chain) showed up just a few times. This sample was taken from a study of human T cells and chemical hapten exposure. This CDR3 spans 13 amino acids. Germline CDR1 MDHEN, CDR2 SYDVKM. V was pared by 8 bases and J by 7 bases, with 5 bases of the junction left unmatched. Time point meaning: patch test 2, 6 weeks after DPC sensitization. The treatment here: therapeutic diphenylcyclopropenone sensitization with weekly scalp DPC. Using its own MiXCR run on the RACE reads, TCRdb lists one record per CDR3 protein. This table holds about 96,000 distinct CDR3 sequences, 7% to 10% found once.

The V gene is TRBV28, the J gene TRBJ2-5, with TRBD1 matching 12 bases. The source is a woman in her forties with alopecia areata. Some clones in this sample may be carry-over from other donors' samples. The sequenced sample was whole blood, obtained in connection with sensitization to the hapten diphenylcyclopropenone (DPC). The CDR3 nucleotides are TGTGCCAGCTCGGGACAGGGGGCCGCGACCCAGTACTTC. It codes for CASSGQGAATQYF.